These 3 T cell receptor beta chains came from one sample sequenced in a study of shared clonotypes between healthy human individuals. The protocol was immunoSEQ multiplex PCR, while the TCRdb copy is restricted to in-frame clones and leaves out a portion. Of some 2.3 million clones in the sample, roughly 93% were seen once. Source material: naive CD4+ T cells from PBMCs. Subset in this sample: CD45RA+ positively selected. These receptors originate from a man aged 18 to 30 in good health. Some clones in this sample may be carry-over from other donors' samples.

The CDR3, as DNA: TGTGCTAGTGGTTTAGGGAACAATGAGCAGTTCTTC. Translating it yields CASGLGNNEQFF. This chain links TRBV12-5 with TRBJ2-1; no clear D gene. The CDR3 extends over 12 amino acids. V was pared by 3 bases and J by 5 bases, with 5 bases between. Per germline, CDR1 LGHNT and CDR2 FRNRAP.

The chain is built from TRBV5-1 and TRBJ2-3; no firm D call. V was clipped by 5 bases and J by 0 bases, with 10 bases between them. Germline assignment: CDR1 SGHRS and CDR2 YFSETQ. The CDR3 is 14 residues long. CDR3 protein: CASRLFASTDTQYF. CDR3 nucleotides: TGCGCCAGCAGGCTTTTTGCTAGCACAGATACGCAGTATTTT.

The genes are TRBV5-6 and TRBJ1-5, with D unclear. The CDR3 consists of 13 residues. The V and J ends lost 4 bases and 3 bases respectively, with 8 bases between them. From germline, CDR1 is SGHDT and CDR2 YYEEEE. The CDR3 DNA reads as TGTGCCAGCAGCCAGGACCCCAATCAGCCCCAGCATTTT. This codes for CASSQDPNQPQHF.